Listed below are T cell receptor beta chains from one sample, sequenced in a study of blood T cell repertoires in COVID-19. Some clones are missing from TCRdb's copy, which holds only in-frame ones; the method was immunoSEQ multiplex PCR. The repertoire holds tens of thousands of clones, with 80% to 90% as singletons. Sequenced: peripheral blood. These receptors all stem from a woman aged 55-70 years with acute or convalescent COVID-19. The conserved cysteine and the conserved F or W are not part of the CDR3 here. The order of the fields is J gene, clone size, V gene, CDR3 protein. Clone size is given for some rows only: seen once, a few or many times, or a class if the clone is expanded.

j_call: TRBJ2-2; clone_size: NA; v_call: TRBV7-9; cdr3_aa: ASSLRESGPLDPGELF
j_call: TRBJ1-1; clone_size: medium-sized; v_call: TRBV28; cdr3_aa: ASSSGTTNTEAF
j_call: TRBJ2-3; clone_size: NA; v_call: TRBV4-1; cdr3_aa: ASSQDTRGGVWSTDTQY
j_call: TRBJ1-5; clone_size: NA; v_call: TRBV30; cdr3_aa: AWGTGVDTQPQH
j_call: TRBJ1-2; clone_size: NA; v_call: TRBV18; cdr3_aa: ASSPAGQGYT
j_call: TRBJ2-3; clone_size: NA; v_call: TRBV4-1; cdr3_aa: ASSQVLDTQY
j_call: TRBJ1-6; clone_size: NA; v_call: TRBV13; cdr3_aa: ASSLALPTGNNSPLH
j_call: TRBJ1-2; clone_size: few; v_call: TRBV27; cdr3_aa: ASRSGLDPGGYT
j_call: TRBJ1-2; clone_size: NA; v_call: TRBV27; cdr3_aa: ASSHDRAYGYT
j_call: TRBJ1-5; clone_size: NA; v_call: TRBV7-8; cdr3_aa: ASSLAGLDQPQH
j_call: TRBJ1-6; clone_size: NA; v_call: TRBV19; cdr3_aa: ASRSPGQGSDSPLH
j_call: TRBJ2-3; clone_size: NA; v_call: TRBV10-2; cdr3_aa: ASRAYGAGNTDTQY
j_call: TRBJ2-5; clone_size: NA; v_call: TRBV9; cdr3_aa: ASNPSGQPQETQY
j_call: TRBJ1-2; clone_size: NA; v_call: TRBV12-3/TRBV12-4; cdr3_aa: ASSSYNYGYT
j_call: TRBJ1-6; clone_size: NA; v_call: TRBV10-3; cdr3_aa: AGASSYNSPLH
j_call: TRBJ1-2; clone_size: NA; v_call: TRBV27; cdr3_aa: ASSLSPGGFRGYT
j_call: TRBJ2-5; clone_size: NA; v_call: TRBV5-5; cdr3_aa: ASSSRQEEETQY
j_call: TRBJ2-2; clone_size: once; v_call: TRBV19; cdr3_aa: ASSMGGGSTGELF
j_call: TRBJ2-7; clone_size: NA; v_call: TRBV19; cdr3_aa: ASRAITGTGANEQY
j_call: TRBJ1-5; clone_size: NA; v_call: TRBV18; cdr3_aa: ASSSGTSNQPQH
j_call: TRBJ2-5; clone_size: NA; v_call: TRBV12-3/TRBV12-4; cdr3_aa: ASSLSETQY
j_call: TRBJ1-5; clone_size: NA; v_call: TRBV24-1; cdr3_aa: ATSDPNQPQH
j_call: TRBJ2-3; clone_size: few; v_call: TRBV6-6; cdr3_aa: ASSQADSFDTQY
j_call: TRBJ2-7; clone_size: NA; v_call: TRBV5-5; cdr3_aa: ASSPFAASSYEQY
j_call: TRBJ1-2; clone_size: NA; v_call: TRBV6-1; cdr3_aa: ASSASPHRVTIYGYT
j_call: TRBJ1-5; clone_size: NA; v_call: TRBV7-9; cdr3_aa: ASSSSDRDSNQPQH
j_call: TRBJ2-4; clone_size: once; v_call: TRBV7-9; cdr3_aa: ASSLLGQGAKNIQY
j_call: TRBJ2-7; clone_size: NA; v_call: TRBV6-6; cdr3_aa: ASSLFKARSSYEQY
j_call: TRBJ1-6; clone_size: NA; v_call: TRBV30; cdr3_aa: AWTPVGQGGSPLH
j_call: TRBJ1-6; clone_size: NA; v_call: TRBV30; cdr3_aa: AWRARQGKDNSPLH
j_call: TRBJ1-4; clone_size: NA; v_call: TRBV20-1; cdr3_aa: SARDSEKLF
j_call: TRBJ1-2; clone_size: NA; v_call: TRBV7-2; cdr3_aa: ASSLHGTGNGYT
j_call: TRBJ1-2; clone_size: NA; v_call: TRBV2; cdr3_aa: ASIPDRGGDYGYT